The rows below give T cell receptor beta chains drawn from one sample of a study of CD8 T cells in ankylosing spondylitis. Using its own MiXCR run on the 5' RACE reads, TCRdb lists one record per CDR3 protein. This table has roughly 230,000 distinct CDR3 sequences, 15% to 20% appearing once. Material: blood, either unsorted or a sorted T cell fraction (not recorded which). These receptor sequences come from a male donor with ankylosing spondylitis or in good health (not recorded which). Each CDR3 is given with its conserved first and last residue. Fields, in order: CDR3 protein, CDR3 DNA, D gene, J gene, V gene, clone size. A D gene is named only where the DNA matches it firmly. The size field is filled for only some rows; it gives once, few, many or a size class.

cdr3_aa: CASSQGQLGQETQYF; cdr3_nt: TGTGCCAGCAGCCAGGGACAGCTGGGGCAAGAGACCCAGTACTTC; d_call: TRBD1; j_call: TRBJ2-5; v_call: TRBV12-3/TRBV12-4; clone_size: few
cdr3_aa: CASRLAGGLAYEQYF; cdr3_nt: TGCGCCAGCAGACTAGCGGGAGGTCTCGCCTACGAGCAGTACTTC; d_call: TRBD2; j_call: TRBJ2-7; v_call: TRBV4-1; clone_size: few
cdr3_aa: CASSYRGGIVGEQYF; cdr3_nt: TGTGCCAGCAGTTACAGAGGGGGAATAGTCGGCGAGCAGTACTTC; d_call: .; j_call: TRBJ2-7; v_call: TRBV6-2/TRBV6-3; clone_size: .
cdr3_aa: CASSLGTFAGYTF; cdr3_nt: TGTGCCAGCAGCCTTGGGACCTTTGCCGGCTACACCTTC; d_call: .; j_call: TRBJ1-2; v_call: TRBV7-3; clone_size: many
cdr3_aa: CSVEDPRDRGYTF; cdr3_nt: TGCAGCGTTGAAGATCCCAGGGATCGGGGCTACACCTTC; d_call: .; j_call: TRBJ1-2; v_call: TRBV29-1; clone_size: .
cdr3_aa: CASSVGRLPSYEQYF; cdr3_nt: TGTGCCAGCAGCGTGGGACGTCTGCCCTCCTACGAGCAGTACTTC; d_call: .; j_call: TRBJ2-7; v_call: TRBV9; clone_size: .
cdr3_aa: CAGTSGPQGPYNEQFF; cdr3_nt: TGTGCCGGGACTAGCGGTCCTCAGGGGCCCTACAATGAGCAGTTCTTC; d_call: TRBD2; j_call: TRBJ2-1; v_call: TRBV28; clone_size: few
cdr3_aa: CASSLARQNEQYF; cdr3_nt: TGCGCCAGCAGCTTGGCCAGGCAGAACGAGCAGTACTTC; d_call: .; j_call: TRBJ2-7; v_call: TRBV5-1; clone_size: many
cdr3_aa: CASSWRETQYF; cdr3_nt: TGTGCCAGCAGCTGGCGAGAGACCCAGTACTTC; d_call: .; j_call: TRBJ2-5; v_call: TRBV5-6; clone_size: .
cdr3_aa: CASSQIAGQGGEQYF; cdr3_nt: TGCGCCAGCAGCCAAATAGCGGGGCAGGGGGGCGAGCAGTACTTC; d_call: .; j_call: TRBJ2-7; v_call: TRBV4-1; clone_size: .
cdr3_aa: CASSWQTNEKLFF; cdr3_nt: TGTGCCAGCAGCTGGCAGACGAATGAAAAACTGTTTTTT; d_call: .; j_call: TRBJ1-4; v_call: TRBV6-1; clone_size: many
cdr3_aa: CSVQGGSTEAFF; cdr3_nt: TGCAGCGTTCAGGGAGGGAGCACTGAAGCTTTCTTT; d_call: .; j_call: TRBJ1-1; v_call: TRBV29-1; clone_size: large
cdr3_aa: CSADGGATEAFF; cdr3_nt: TGCAGTGCGGACGGGGGGGCTACTGAAGCTTTCTTT; d_call: .; j_call: TRBJ1-1; v_call: TRBV20-1; clone_size: .
cdr3_aa: CSVEAPRTGGIPYEQYF; cdr3_nt: TGCAGCGTTGAGGCACCCCGGACAGGGGGCATACCTTACGAGCAGTACTTC; d_call: TRBD1; j_call: TRBJ2-7; v_call: TRBV29-1; clone_size: .
cdr3_aa: CASSLAPGTGENTGELFF; cdr3_nt: TGTGCCAGCAGCTTAGCCCCTGGGACAGGGGAGAACACCGGGGAGCTGTTTTTT; d_call: TRBD1; j_call: TRBJ2-2; v_call: TRBV7-8; clone_size: few
cdr3_aa: CASSLGGTEIYGYTF; cdr3_nt: TGCGCCAGCAGCTTGGGGGGGACAGAGATCTATGGCTACACCTTC; d_call: TRBD1; j_call: TRBJ1-2; v_call: TRBV5-1; clone_size: few
cdr3_aa: CASRIAGGPYEQYF; cdr3_nt: TGTGCCAGCAGAATAGCGGGAGGCCCCTACGAGCAGTACTTC; d_call: TRBD2; j_call: TRBJ2-7; v_call: TRBV5-4; clone_size: .
cdr3_aa: CASSQETVGTGAYNEQFF; cdr3_nt: TGTGCCAGCAGCCAAGAAACCGTGGGGACAGGGGCCTACAATGAGCAGTTCTTC; d_call: TRBD1; j_call: TRBJ2-1; v_call: TRBV4-2; clone_size: .
cdr3_aa: CASRNENSYEQYF; cdr3_nt: TGCGCCAGCAGAAACGAGAACTCCTACGAGCAGTACTTC; d_call: .; j_call: TRBJ2-7; v_call: TRBV5-1; clone_size: .
cdr3_aa: CASSSTSSSYEQYF; cdr3_nt: TGTGCCAGCAGCTCCACTAGCAGCTCCTACGAGCAGTACTTC; d_call: .; j_call: TRBJ2-7; v_call: TRBV11-2; clone_size: .
cdr3_aa: CASSQDPGGTSGKVRVEQYF; cdr3_nt: TGTGCCAGCAGCCAAGATCCCGGGGGGACTAGCGGGAAAGTCAGGGTCGAGCAGTACTTC; d_call: TRBD2; j_call: TRBJ2-7; v_call: TRBV3-1; clone_size: .
cdr3_aa: CASSSQGGSETQYF; cdr3_nt: TGTGCCAGCAGCTCGCAGGGGGGTAGTGAGACCCAGTACTTC; d_call: .; j_call: TRBJ2-5; v_call: TRBV7-8; clone_size: few
cdr3_aa: CASSFLSREIDTQYF; cdr3_nt: TGTGCCAGCAGCTTCTTGTCGAGGGAGATTGACACGCAGTATTTT; d_call: .; j_call: TRBJ2-3; v_call: TRBV5-5; clone_size: many
cdr3_aa: CASSFSGTVLAGLFGDTQYF; cdr3_nt: TGTGCCAGCAGCTTTTCCGGGACAGTACTAGCGGGGCTCTTTGGAGATACGCAGTATTTT; d_call: TRBD2; j_call: TRBJ2-3; v_call: TRBV11-2; clone_size: few
cdr3_aa: CSVARGPEAFF; cdr3_nt: TGCAGCGTTGCGAGGGGGCCGGAAGCTTTCTTT; d_call: TRBD1; j_call: TRBJ1-1; v_call: TRBV29-1; clone_size: many
cdr3_aa: CSVEVSSFLVQETQYF; cdr3_nt: TGCAGCGTTGAAGTCTCCTCCTTCCTAGTTCAAGAGACCCAGTACTTC; d_call: .; j_call: TRBJ2-5; v_call: TRBV29-1; clone_size: many
cdr3_aa: CASSPLAGGPDVDEQFF; cdr3_nt: TGTGCCAGCAGCCCCCTAGCGGGAGGGCCCGATGTCGATGAGCAGTTCTTC; d_call: TRBD2; j_call: TRBJ2-1; v_call: TRBV12-3/TRBV12-4; clone_size: few
cdr3_aa: CASSSGGFETQYF; cdr3_nt: TGTGCCAGCAGCTCAGGGGGCTTCGAGACCCAGTACTTC; d_call: TRBD1; j_call: TRBJ2-5; v_call: TRBV6-2/TRBV6-3; clone_size: .
cdr3_aa: CSVRLADLNEQFF; cdr3_nt: TGCAGCGTTAGACTAGCGGACCTCAATGAGCAGTTCTTC; d_call: TRBD2; j_call: TRBJ2-1; v_call: TRBV29-1; clone_size: .
cdr3_aa: CASSLFSGRANTGELFF; cdr3_nt: TGTGCCAGCAGTTTATTTTCCGGGAGGGCAAACACCGGGGAGCTGTTTTTT; d_call: TRBD2; j_call: TRBJ2-2; v_call: TRBV28; clone_size: .
cdr3_aa: CASSQDESRDEQFF; cdr3_nt: TGCGCCAGCAGCCAAGATGAGAGCCGCGATGAGCAGTTCTTC; d_call: .; j_call: TRBJ2-1; v_call: TRBV4-1; clone_size: few
cdr3_aa: CASSQERELNTIYF; cdr3_nt: TGCGCCAGCAGCCAAGAGAGGGAGTTGAACACCATATATTTT; d_call: .; j_call: TRBJ1-3; v_call: TRBV4-1; clone_size: few
cdr3_aa: CATRTNSYEQYF; cdr3_nt: TGTGCCACCAGGACAAATTCCTACGAGCAGTACTTC; d_call: .; j_call: TRBJ2-7; v_call: TRBV15; clone_size: .
cdr3_aa: CSVEGRGAGPVEQYF; cdr3_nt: TGCAGCGTTGAAGGGCGGGGTGCGGGTCCGGTCGAGCAGTACTTC; d_call: .; j_call: TRBJ2-7; v_call: TRBV29-1; clone_size: few
cdr3_aa: CSARDRVSTEAFF; cdr3_nt: TGCAGTGCTAGAGATCGGGTCTCCACTGAAGCTTTCTTT; d_call: .; j_call: TRBJ1-1; v_call: TRBV20-1; clone_size: .
cdr3_aa: CASSQKLISYNEQFF; cdr3_nt: TGCGCCAGCAGTCAAAAACTTATCTCCTACAATGAGCAGTTCTTC; d_call: .; j_call: TRBJ2-1; v_call: TRBV4-3; clone_size: .
cdr3_aa: CASSYWRDQETQYF; cdr3_nt: TGTGCCAGCAGTTATTGGCGGGATCAAGAGACCCAGTACTTC; d_call: .; j_call: TRBJ2-5; v_call: TRBV6-2/TRBV6-3; clone_size: few
cdr3_aa: CASSPQDRGLSGYNEQFF; cdr3_nt: TGCGCCAGCAGCCCCCAGGACAGGGGGCTGAGCGGATACAATGAGCAGTTCTTC; d_call: TRBD1; j_call: TRBJ2-1; v_call: TRBV4-1; clone_size: once
cdr3_aa: CASNQVGEYGTQYF; cdr3_nt: TGTGCCAGCAACCAAGTTGGGGAGTATGGGACCCAGTACTTC; d_call: .; j_call: TRBJ2-5; v_call: TRBV11-1; clone_size: .
cdr3_aa: CASTEVAGEAFF; cdr3_nt: TGTGCCAGCACCGAAGTGGCCGGAGAAGCTTTCTTT; d_call: .; j_call: TRBJ1-1; v_call: TRBV6-6; clone_size: .
cdr3_aa: CASSYSIRSGRKARLYNEQFF; cdr3_nt: TGTGCCAGCAGTTACTCGATTCGGTCCGGCCGAAAGGCACGGCTCTACAATGAGCAGTTCTTC; d_call: .; j_call: TRBJ2-1; v_call: TRBV6-2/TRBV6-3; clone_size: many
cdr3_aa: CASSPRSSGGSYEQYF; cdr3_nt: TGCGCCAGCAGCCCGAGGAGCAGCGGGGGCTCCTACGAGCAGTACTTC; d_call: TRBD2; j_call: TRBJ2-7; v_call: TRBV5-1; clone_size: many
cdr3_aa: CASSQDGGMEQFF; cdr3_nt: TGCGCCAGCAGCCAAGATGGCGGAATGGAGCAGTTCTTC; d_call: .; j_call: TRBJ2-1; v_call: TRBV4-3; clone_size: .
cdr3_aa: CSAPGLAGRSFF; cdr3_nt: TGCAGTGCGCCGGGACTAGCGGGTCGATCGTTCTTC; d_call: TRBD2; j_call: TRBJ2-1; v_call: TRBV20-1; clone_size: many
cdr3_aa: CASSQEGPGQGIHEQYF; cdr3_nt: TGCGCCAGCAGCCAAGAAGGCCCGGGACAGGGAATCCACGAGCAGTACTTC; d_call: TRBD1; j_call: TRBJ2-7; v_call: TRBV4-1; clone_size: few
cdr3_aa: CASSPRTGQAKNIQYF; cdr3_nt: TGTGCCAGCAGCCCGAGGACAGGGCAAGCCAAAAACATTCAGTACTTC; d_call: TRBD1; j_call: TRBJ2-4; v_call: TRBV12-3/TRBV12-4; clone_size: .
cdr3_aa: CASSIGLGGYEQFF; cdr3_nt: TGTGCCAGTAGTATTGGGCTAGGAGGCTATGAGCAGTTCTTC; d_call: .; j_call: TRBJ2-1; v_call: TRBV19; clone_size: few
cdr3_aa: CALSPGTSGGGSSYEQYF; cdr3_nt: TGTGCCCTCAGTCCCGGGACTAGCGGGGGAGGAAGCTCCTACGAGCAGTACTTC; d_call: TRBD2; j_call: TRBJ2-7; v_call: TRBV2; clone_size: .
cdr3_aa: CSVTGGEGYTF; cdr3_nt: TGCAGCGTTACGGGGGGTGAGGGCTACACCTTC; d_call: .; j_call: TRBJ1-2; v_call: TRBV29-1; clone_size: .
cdr3_aa: CASSSLAYSYNEQFF; cdr3_nt: TGTGCCAGCAGTTCCTTAGCGTACTCCTACAATGAGCAGTTCTTC; d_call: .; j_call: TRBJ2-1; v_call: TRBV28; clone_size: .
cdr3_aa: CASSLEQMNTEAFF; cdr3_nt: TGTGCCAGCAGTTTAGAACAGATGAACACTGAAGCTTTCTTT; d_call: .; j_call: TRBJ1-1; v_call: TRBV28; clone_size: .
cdr3_aa: CASSPGQGFYEQYF; cdr3_nt: TGCGCCAGCAGCCCGGGACAGGGGTTCTACGAGCAGTACTTC; d_call: TRBD1; j_call: TRBJ2-7; v_call: TRBV5-1; clone_size: .
cdr3_aa: CSASRDVSSYEQYF; cdr3_nt: TGCAGTGCCAGTAGGGACGTATCTTCCTACGAGCAGTACTTC; d_call: .; j_call: TRBJ2-7; v_call: TRBV20-1; clone_size: .
cdr3_aa: CASSLVDGRNEQFF; cdr3_nt: TGTGCCAGCAGCTTAGTCGACGGTCGGAATGAGCAGTTCTTC; d_call: .; j_call: TRBJ2-1; v_call: TRBV7-8; clone_size: .
cdr3_aa: CASSLKGNLFF; cdr3_nt: TGTGCCAGCAGTTTGAAGGGAAATCTTTTCTTT; d_call: .; j_call: TRBJ1-1; v_call: TRBV27; clone_size: few